This TCR beta chain was sequenced in a study of beta chain features in type 1 diabetes. Expressed TCRB transcripts got sequenced, as all isolated RNA was reverse transcribed. Naive, central memory and regulatory T cell samples produced a mean of approximately 4 million reads. Clones were sequenced by immunoSEQ multiplex PCR, and TCRdb holds only the in-frame ones, with some missing. The sample consists of 400,000 to 600,000 clones, approximately 30% of them appearing once. The TCR was taken from a man in his late teens or twenties in good health. The sequenced sample consisted of naive CD4+ T cells from blood.

As DNA, the CDR3 is TGTGCCAGCAGGACAGGGGAAATCGTCGAGCAGTACTTC. This sequence encodes CASRTGEIVEQYF. This chain uses TRBV25-1 with TRBJ2-7, with TRBD1 matching over 8 bases. The J segment lost 6 bases and the V segment lost 6 bases, leaving 7 bases of the junction unmatched. Germline V gives CDR1 MGHDK, CDR2 SYGVNS. The CDR3 length is 13 residues.